The subject of this entry is one T cell receptor (beta chain). The antigen is not known. This entry is derived from a study of CD8+CD57+ T cells in acquired aplastic anemia. Points from the study as a whole: In common between the patients and the controls were around 29 CD8+ CDR3 sequences.

J was trimmed by 12 bases and V by 7 bases; bases with no gene match: 18. CDR3 size: 16 residues. CDR1 and CDR2 (germline): SGDLS, YYNGEE. Patients included in sequencing had previously demonstrated CD8+CD57+ cell expansion by flow cytometry. CDR3 and TCR beta VDJ profiling relied on a genomic DNA template. In TCRdb, the reads were re-called with MiXCR into one record per CDR3 protein. The table records 270,000 or so distinct CDR3 sequences, roughly 80% of them present only once. Specimen: sorted CD4+, CD8+, or CD8+CD57+ T cells (not recorded which) from PBMCs. The clonotype comes from a human donor with aplastic anemia. This chain uses TRBV9 with TRBJ2-6; TRBD2 matches at 8 bases. The CDR3 DNA is TGTGCCAGCGGCTTAGCGGGGAGCATTCGGTACTTCGTCCTGACTTTC. Protein product: CASGLAGSIRYFVLTF.